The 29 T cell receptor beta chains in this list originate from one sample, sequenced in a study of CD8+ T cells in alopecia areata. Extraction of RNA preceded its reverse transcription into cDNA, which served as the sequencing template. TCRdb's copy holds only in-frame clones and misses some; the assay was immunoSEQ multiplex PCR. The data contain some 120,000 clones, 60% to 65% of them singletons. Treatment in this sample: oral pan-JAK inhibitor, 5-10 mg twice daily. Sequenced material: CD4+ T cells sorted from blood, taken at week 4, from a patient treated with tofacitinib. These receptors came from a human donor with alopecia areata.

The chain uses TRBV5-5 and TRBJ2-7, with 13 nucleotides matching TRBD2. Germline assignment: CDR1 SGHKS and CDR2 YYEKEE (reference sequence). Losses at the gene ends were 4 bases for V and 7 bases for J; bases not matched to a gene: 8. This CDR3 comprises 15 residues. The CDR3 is CASSPRLAGGLEQYF. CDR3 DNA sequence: TGTGCCAGCAGCCCGCGACTAGCGGGGGGCCTAGAGCAGTACTTC.

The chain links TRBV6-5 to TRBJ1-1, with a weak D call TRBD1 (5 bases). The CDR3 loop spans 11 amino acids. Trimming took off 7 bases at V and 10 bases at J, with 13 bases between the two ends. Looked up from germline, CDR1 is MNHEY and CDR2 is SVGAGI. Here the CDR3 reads CASKEGLAAFF. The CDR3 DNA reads TGTGCCAGCAAGGAGGGACTGGCAGCTTTCTTT.

CDR3 nucleotides: TGTGCCAGCAGTGAACTCACAGAGAACACTGAAGCTTTCTTT. Residues: CASSELTENTEAFF. V and J are TRBV25-1 and TRBJ1-1; D remains ambiguous. CDR1 MGHDK and CDR2 SYGVNS come from the germline V gene. Between the trimmed V and J ends, which lost 2 bases and 1 base, there was a span of 8 bases. The CDR3 has 14 amino acids.

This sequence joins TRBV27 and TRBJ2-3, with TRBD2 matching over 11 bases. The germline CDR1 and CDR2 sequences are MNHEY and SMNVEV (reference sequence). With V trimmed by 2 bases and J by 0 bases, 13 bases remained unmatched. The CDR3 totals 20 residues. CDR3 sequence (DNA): TGTGCCAGCAGTTTAAGGTCTCGGACTAGCGGGCTCTTAAGCACAGATACGCAGTATTTT. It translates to CASSLRSRTSGLLSTDTQYF.

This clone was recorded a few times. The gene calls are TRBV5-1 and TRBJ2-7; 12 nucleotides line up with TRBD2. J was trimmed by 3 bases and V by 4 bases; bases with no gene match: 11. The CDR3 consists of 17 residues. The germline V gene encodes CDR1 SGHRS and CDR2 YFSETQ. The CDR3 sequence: CASSPTSGGQSIYEQYF. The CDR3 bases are TGCGCCAGCAGCCCGACTAGCGGGGGCCAAAGTATCTACGAGCAGTACTTC.

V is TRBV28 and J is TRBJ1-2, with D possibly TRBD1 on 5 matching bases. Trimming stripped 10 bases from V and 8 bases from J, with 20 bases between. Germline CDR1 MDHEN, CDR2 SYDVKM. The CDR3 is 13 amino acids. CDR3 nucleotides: TGTGCCACCGCTCAGGGCCCGAGAAGAGGCTACACCTTC. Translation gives CATAQGPRRGYTF.

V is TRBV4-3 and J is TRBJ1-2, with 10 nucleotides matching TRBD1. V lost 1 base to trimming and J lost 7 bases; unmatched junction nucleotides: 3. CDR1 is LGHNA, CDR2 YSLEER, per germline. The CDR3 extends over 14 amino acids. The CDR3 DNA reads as TGCGCCAGCAGCCAAGGACAGGGGGCGGGTGGCTACACCTTC. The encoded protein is CASSQGQGAGGYTF.

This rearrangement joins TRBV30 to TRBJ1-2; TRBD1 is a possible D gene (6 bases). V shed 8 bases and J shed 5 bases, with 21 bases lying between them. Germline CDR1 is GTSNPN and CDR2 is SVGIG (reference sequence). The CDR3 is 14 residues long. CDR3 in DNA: TGTGCCATCACTGACCTCAGGGGAGGTTATGGCTACACCTTC. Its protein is CAITDLRGGYGYTF.

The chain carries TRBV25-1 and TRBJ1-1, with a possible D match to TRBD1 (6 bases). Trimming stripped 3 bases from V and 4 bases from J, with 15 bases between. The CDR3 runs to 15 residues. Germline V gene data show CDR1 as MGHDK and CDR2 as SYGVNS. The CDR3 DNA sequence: TGTGCCAGCAGTGATTCTGAAACAGGGCTCACTGAAGCTTTCTTT. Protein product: CASSDSETGLTEAFF.

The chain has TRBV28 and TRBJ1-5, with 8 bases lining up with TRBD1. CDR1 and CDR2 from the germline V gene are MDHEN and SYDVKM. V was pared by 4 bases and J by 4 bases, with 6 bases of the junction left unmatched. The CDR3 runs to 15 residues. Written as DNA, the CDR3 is TGTGCCAGCAGTTCGGGACAGGTCGGTAATCAGCCCCAGCATTTT. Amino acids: CASSSGQVGNQPQHF.

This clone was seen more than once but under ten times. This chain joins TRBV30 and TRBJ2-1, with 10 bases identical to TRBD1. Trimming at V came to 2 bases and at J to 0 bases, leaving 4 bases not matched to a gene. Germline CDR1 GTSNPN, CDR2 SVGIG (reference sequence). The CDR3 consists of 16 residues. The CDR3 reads CAWSRDRGSSYNEQFF. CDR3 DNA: TGTGCCTGGAGTCGGGACAGGGGTAGCTCCTACAATGAGCAGTTCTTC.

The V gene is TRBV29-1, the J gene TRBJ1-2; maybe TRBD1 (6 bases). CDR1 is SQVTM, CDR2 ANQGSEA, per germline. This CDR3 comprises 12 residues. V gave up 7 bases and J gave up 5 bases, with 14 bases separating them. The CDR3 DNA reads TGCAGCGGAGGGAGTCAGGGGTATGGCTACACCTTC. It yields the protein CSGGSQGYGYTF. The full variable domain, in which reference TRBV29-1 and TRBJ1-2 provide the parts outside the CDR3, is SAVISQKPSRDICQRGTSLTIQCQVDSQVTMMFWYRQQPGQSLTLIATANQGSEATYESGFVIDKFPISRPNLTFSTLTVSNMSPEDSSIYLCSGGSQGYGYTFGSGTRLTVV.

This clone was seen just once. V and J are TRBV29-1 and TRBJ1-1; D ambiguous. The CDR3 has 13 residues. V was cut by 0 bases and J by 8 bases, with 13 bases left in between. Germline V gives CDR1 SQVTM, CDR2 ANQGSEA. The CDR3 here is CSVEDLWGSEAFF. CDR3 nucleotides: TGCAGCGTTGAAGATCTCTGGGGTTCAGAAGCTTTCTTT.

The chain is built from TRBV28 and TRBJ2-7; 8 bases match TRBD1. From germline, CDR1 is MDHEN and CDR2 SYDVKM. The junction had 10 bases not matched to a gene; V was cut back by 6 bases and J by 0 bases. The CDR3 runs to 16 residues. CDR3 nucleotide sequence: TGTGCCAGCAGGGGCGGTATGGGACAGGCCTCCTACGAGCAGTACTTC. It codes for CASRGGMGQASYEQYF.

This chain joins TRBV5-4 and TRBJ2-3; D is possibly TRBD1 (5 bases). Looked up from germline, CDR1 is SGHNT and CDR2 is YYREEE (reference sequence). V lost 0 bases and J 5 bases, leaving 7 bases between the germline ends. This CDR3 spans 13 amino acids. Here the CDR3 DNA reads TGTGCCAGCAGCTTGGCCAGGGAAGATACGCAGTATTTT. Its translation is CASSLAREDTQYF.

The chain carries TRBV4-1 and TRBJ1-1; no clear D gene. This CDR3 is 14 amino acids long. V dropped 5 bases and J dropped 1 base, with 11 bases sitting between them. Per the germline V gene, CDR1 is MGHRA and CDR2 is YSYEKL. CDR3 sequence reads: CASSVHATNTEAFF. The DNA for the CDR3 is TGCGCCAGCAGCGTACACGCAACGAACACTGAAGCTTTCTTT.

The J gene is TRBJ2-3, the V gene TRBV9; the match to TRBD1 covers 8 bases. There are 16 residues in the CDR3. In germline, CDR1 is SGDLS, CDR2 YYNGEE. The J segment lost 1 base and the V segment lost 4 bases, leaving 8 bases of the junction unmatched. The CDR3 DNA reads TGTGCCAGCAGCACCCCGCCGGGACAGGGCACAGATACGCAGTATTTT. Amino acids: CASSTPPGQGTDTQYF.

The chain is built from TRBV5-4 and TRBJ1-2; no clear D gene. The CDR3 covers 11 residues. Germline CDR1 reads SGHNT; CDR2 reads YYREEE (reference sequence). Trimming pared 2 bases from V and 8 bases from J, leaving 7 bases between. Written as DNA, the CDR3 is TGTGCCAGCAGCTTACGGAGCGGCTACACCTTC. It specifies CASSLRSGYTF.

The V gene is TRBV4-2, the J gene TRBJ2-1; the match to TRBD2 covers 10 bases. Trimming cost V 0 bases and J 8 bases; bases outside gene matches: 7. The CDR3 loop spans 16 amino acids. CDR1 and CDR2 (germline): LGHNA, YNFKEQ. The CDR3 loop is CASSQDSASGGYEQFF. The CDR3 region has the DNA TGTGCCAGCAGCCAAGATTCGGCTAGCGGGGGATATGAGCAGTTCTTC.

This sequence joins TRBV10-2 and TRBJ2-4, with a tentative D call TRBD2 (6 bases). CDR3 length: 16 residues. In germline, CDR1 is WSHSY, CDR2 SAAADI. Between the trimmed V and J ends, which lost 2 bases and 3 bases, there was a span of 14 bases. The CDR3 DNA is TGCGCCAGCAGTGAGGTGGTCGGGGGAAACAAAAACATTCAGTACTTC. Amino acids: CASSEVVGGNKNIQYF.

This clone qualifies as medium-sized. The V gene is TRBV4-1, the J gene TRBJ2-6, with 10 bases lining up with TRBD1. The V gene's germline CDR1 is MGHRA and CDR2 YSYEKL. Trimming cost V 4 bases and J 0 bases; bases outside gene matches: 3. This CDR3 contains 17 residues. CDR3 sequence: CASSLGQGSSGANVLTF. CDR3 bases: TGCGCCAGCAGCCTGGGACAGGGGAGCTCTGGGGCCAACGTCCTGACTTTC.

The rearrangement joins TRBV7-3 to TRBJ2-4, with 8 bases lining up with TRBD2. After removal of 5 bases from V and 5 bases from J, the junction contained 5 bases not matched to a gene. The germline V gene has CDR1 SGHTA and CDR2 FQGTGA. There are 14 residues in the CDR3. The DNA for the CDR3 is TGTGCCAGCAGCCTCAGCGGGAGTCAAAACATTCAGTACTTC. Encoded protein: CASSLSGSQNIQYF.

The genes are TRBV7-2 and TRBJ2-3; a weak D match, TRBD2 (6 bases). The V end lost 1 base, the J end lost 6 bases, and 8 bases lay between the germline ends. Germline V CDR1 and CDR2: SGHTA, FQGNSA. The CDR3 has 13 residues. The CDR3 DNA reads TGTGCCAGCAGCTTAGGAGGGAGGGATACGCAGTATTTT. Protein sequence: CASSLGGRDTQYF. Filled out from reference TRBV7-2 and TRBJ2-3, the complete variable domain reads GAGVSQSPSNKVTEKGKDVELRCDPISGHTALYWYRQSLGQGLEFLIYFQGNSAPDKSGLPSDRFSAERTGGSVSTLTIQRTQQEDSAVYLCASSLGGRDTQYFGPGTRLTVL.

The CDR3 here is CAWSREFNGYTF. As DNA, the CDR3 is TGTGCCTGGTCCAGGGAGTTTAATGGCTACACCTTC. The chain is built from TRBV30 and TRBJ1-2; D perhaps matches TRBD1 (5 bases). CDR3 length: 12 amino acids. Germline V lookup: CDR1 GTSNPN, CDR2 SVGIG (reference sequence). Deletions cut 5 bases from V and 6 bases from J, with 13 bases between. The entire variable domain, with the rest obtained from reference TRBV30 and TRBJ1-2, is as follows: SQTIHQWPATLVQPVGSPLSLECTVEGTSNPNLYWYRQAAGRGLQLLFYSVGIGQISSEVPQNLSASRPQDRQFILSSKKLLLSDSGFYLCAWSREFNGYTFGSGTRLTVV.

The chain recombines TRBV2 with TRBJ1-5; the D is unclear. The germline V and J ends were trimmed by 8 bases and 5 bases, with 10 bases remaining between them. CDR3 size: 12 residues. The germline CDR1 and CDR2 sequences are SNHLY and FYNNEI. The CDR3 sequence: CASRGEYQPQHF. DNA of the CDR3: TGTGCCAGCCGCGGGGAGTATCAGCCCCAGCATTTT.

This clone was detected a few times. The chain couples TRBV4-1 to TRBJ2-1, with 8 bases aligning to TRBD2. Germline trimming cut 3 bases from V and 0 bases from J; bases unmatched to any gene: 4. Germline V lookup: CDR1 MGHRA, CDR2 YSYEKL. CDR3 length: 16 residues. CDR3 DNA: TGCGCCAGCAGCCACCCCGGGGGGGTCTCCTACAATGAGCAGTTCTTC. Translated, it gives CASSHPGGVSYNEQFF.

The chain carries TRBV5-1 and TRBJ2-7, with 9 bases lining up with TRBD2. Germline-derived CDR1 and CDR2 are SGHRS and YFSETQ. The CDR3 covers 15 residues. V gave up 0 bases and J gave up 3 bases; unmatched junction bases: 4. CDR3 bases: TGCGCCAGCAGCTTGGGCGGGAGGGAATTCTACGAGCAGTACTTC. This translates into CASSLGGREFYEQYF.

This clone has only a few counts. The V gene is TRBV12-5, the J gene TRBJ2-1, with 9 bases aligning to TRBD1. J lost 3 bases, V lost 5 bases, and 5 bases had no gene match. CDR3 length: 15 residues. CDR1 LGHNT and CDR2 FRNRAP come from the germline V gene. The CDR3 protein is CASGPGQGNYNEQFF. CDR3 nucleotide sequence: TGTGCTAGTGGTCCCGGACAGGGGAACTACAATGAGCAGTTCTTC.

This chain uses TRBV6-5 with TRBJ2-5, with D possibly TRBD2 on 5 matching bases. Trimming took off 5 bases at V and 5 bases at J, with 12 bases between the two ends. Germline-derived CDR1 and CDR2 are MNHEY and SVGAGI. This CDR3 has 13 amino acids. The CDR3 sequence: CASSRTPRETQYF. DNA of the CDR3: TGTGCCAGCAGTAGGACTCCTCGGGAGACCCAGTACTTC.